The entry below gives a single T cell receptor (beta chain) sequence along with its context. Followed longitudinally, the Seattle patients had been enrolled during active infection. The entry originates in a study of blood T cell repertoires in COVID-19. Germline-derived CDR1 and CDR2 are SEHNR and FQNEAQ (reference sequence). Trimming removed 8 bases from V and 3 bases from J, with 14 bases in between. The CDR3 runs 13 residues. Study processing details: The assay estimated nucleated cells by amplifying reference gene primers. Sequenced by immunoSEQ multiplex PCR; TCRdb stores in-frame clones only, minus some. The V and J calls and clone size come from that table; D and trimming were worked out from the DNA. The data contain around 60,000 clones, 84% of them singletons.

Sequencing was performed on peripheral blood. The gene calls are TRBV7-9 and TRBJ2-7; tentative D call: TRBD2 (5 bases). The clonotype comes from a man in his sixties with COVID-19, enrolled during active disease. CDR3 residues: CASQSEAYYEQYF. DNA of the CDR3: TGTGCCAGCCAGTCGGAGGCCTACTACGAGCAGTACTTC.